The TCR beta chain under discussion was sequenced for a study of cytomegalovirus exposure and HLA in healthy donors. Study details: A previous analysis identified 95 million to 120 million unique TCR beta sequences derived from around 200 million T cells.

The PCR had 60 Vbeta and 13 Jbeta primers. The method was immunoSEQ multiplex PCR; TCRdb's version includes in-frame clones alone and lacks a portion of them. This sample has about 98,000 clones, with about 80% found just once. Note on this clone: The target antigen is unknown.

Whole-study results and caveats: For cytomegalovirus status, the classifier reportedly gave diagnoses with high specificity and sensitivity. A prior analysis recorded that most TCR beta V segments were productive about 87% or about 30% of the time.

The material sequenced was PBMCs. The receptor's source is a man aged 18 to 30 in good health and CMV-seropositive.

The CDR3 region has the DNA TGTGCCAGCAGGATGACAGGGGGGGGTTCACCCCTCCACTTT. Amino acids: CASRMTGGGSPLHF. The rearrangement joins TRBV27 to TRBJ1-6, with 9 bases matching TRBD1. Germline CDR1 is MNHEY and CDR2 is SMNVEV (reference sequence). This CDR3 has 14 residues. J lost 9 bases, V lost 6 bases, and 6 bases had no gene match.